A single sample is the source of the 20 T cell receptor beta chains below, sequenced in a study of PD-1 blockade in mismatch repair-deficient tumors. Generated by immunoSEQ multiplex PCR, the TCRdb table keeps only in-frame clones and is missing some. The table records about 68,000 clones, 70% to 80% of them present only once. The sample consisted of peripheral blood, taken 2 weeks after starting pembrolizumab. All receptors come from an adult with mismatch repair-deficient cancer.

The chain employs TRBV6-1 and TRBJ2-2; TRBD1 agrees at 9 bases. This CDR3 comprises 14 residues. Germline-derived CDR1 and CDR2 are MNHNS and SASEGT. The junction had 4 bases not matched to a gene; V was cut back by 6 bases and J by 5 bases. The CDR3: CASRGDRDTGELFF. Here the CDR3 DNA reads TGTGCCAGCAGAGGGGACAGGGATACCGGGGAGCTGTTTTTT.

V is TRBV6-5 and J is TRBJ1-2, with D perhaps matching TRBD1 (5 bases). Looked up from germline, CDR1 is MNHEY and CDR2 is SVGAGI. The V end lost 5 bases, the J end lost 2 bases, and 12 bases lay between the germline ends. This CDR3 comprises 14 residues. The CDR3 DNA follows: TGTGCCAGCAGTCTCCGGGCAGGGAACTATGGCTACACCTTC. Translating it yields CASSLRAGNYGYTF.

The chain links TRBV6-1 to TRBJ1-1; no definite D call. Germline loops: CDR1 MNHNS, CDR2 SASEGT. The CDR3 totals 12 residues. V lost 2 bases and J lost 4, with 5 bases in between. CDR3 DNA sequence: TGTGCCAGCAGTGAAAGGAGCACTGAAGCTTTCTTT. It is translated as CASSERSTEAFF.

The gene calls are TRBV7-6 and TRBJ1-1; 7 nucleotides agree with TRBD1. The V gene's germline CDR1 is SGHVS and CDR2 FNYEAQ. V lost 3 bases to trimming and J lost 0 bases; unmatched junction nucleotides: 13. The CDR3 spans 18 residues. CDR3: CASSFPHDGTVMNTEAFF. Written as DNA, the CDR3 is TGTGCCAGCAGCTTTCCTCACGACGGGACAGTTATGAACACTGAAGCTTTCTTT.

Written as DNA, the CDR3 is TGTGCCAGCAGCCCGAAAAACAGGCACGACAGGGGGCTAGAGACCCAGTACTTC. Protein sequence: CASSPKNRHDRGLETQYF. This chain connects TRBV5-4 to TRBJ2-5, with 10 bases fitting TRBD1. The CDR3 is 18 residues long. CDR1 SGHNT and CDR2 YYREEE come from the germline V gene (reference sequence). The junction had 16 bases not matched to a gene; V was cut back by 4 bases and J by 4 bases.

The gene calls are TRBV5-4 and TRBJ1-2; 7 nucleotides match TRBD1. With 6 bases clipped from V and 5 bases from J, the junction kept 7 bases outside the gene matches. CDR1 SGHNT and CDR2 YYREEE come from the germline V gene (reference sequence). The CDR3 consists of 13 residues. This CDR3 reads CASKGTVVYGYTF. The CDR3 DNA reads TGTGCCAGCAAGGGGACAGTCGTATATGGCTACACCTTC.

The chain carries TRBV5-4 and TRBJ2-3, with no clear D. Trimming left V 0 bases short and J 1 base short, with 3 bases between. This CDR3 comprises 13 residues. Germline CDR1 and CDR2: SGHNT and YYREEE (reference sequence). CDR3 region: CASSLDGTDTQYF. The CDR3 nucleotides read TGTGCCAGCAGCTTGGATGGCACAGATACGCAGTATTTT. Full variable domain (outside the CDR3, taken from reference TRBV5-4 and TRBJ2-3): ETGVTQSPTHLIKTRGQQVTLRCSSQSGHNTVSWYQQALGQGPQFIFQYYREEENGRGNFPPRFSGLQFPNYSSELNVNALELDDSALYLCASSLDGTDTQYFGPGTRLTVL.

This clone came up once. The genes are TRBV25-1 and TRBJ1-2; D is perhaps TRBD1 (5 bases). Trimming shortened V by 3 bases and J by 3 bases, and 8 bases separated the two germline ends. Germline values: CDR1 MGHDK, CDR2 SYGVNS. CDR3 length: 13 residues. Written as DNA, the CDR3 is TGTGCCAGCAGTGATGGGGGATACTATGGCTACACCTTC. It encodes CASSDGGYYGYTF.

The V gene is TRBV5-4, the J gene TRBJ2-7; no clear D gene. V was shortened by 1 base and J by 0 bases, with 8 bases between the two germline ends. The CDR3 length is 14 residues. The germline V gene has CDR1 SGHNT and CDR2 YYREEE (reference sequence). DNA for the CDR3: TGTGCCAGCAGCTTGTTGAGCGACTCCTACGAGCAGTACTTC. This encodes CASSLLSDSYEQYF.

V and J are TRBV30 and TRBJ2-3; D unclear. Trimming removed 2 bases from V and 4 bases from J, with 7 bases in between. CDR3 length equals 12 residues. Germline V CDR1 and CDR2: GTSNPN, SVGIG (reference sequence). CDR3 sequence (DNA): TGTGCCTGGAGTAGTGTTTCAGATACGCAGTATTTT. Translating it yields CAWSSVSDTQYF.

The table lists this clone with a few counts. J is TRBJ2-4 and V is TRBV6-5; TRBD1 agrees at 9 bases. Germline assignment: CDR1 MNHEY and CDR2 SVGAGI. With V trimmed by 6 bases and J by 6 bases, 9 bases remained unmatched. The CDR3 is 15 amino acids. The CDR3 region has the DNA TGTGCCAGCAGCCCGGGACAGGGAGAAAGAAACATTCAGTACTTC. Translated, it gives CASSPGQGERNIQYF.

This clone has just a few counts. The V call is TRBV9, the J call TRBJ2-1, with 10 bases that match TRBD2. The CDR3 loop spans 16 amino acids. V trimming: 0 bases; J trimming: 4 bases; junction bases outside the gene matches: 4. Germline loops: CDR1 SGDLS, CDR2 YYNGEE. CDR3 sequence reads: CASSVEEREGYNEQFF. The DNA of the CDR3 is TGTGCCAGCAGCGTAGAGGAGCGGGAGGGATACAATGAGCAGTTCTTC.

The gene calls are TRBV7-3 and TRBJ2-5; 9 positions agree with TRBD2. Trimming took 5 bases from V and 5 from J; bases not matched to a gene: 9. The length of the CDR3 is 15 residues. The germline CDR1 and CDR2 sequences are SGHTA and FQGTGA. The CDR3 bases are TGTGCCAGCAGCCCCTTAGCGGGAGTCCGGGAGACCCAGTACTTC. Amino acid sequence: CASSPLAGVRETQYF.

The V gene is TRBV9, the J gene TRBJ2-7, with TRBD2 identical over 8 bases. Germline values: CDR1 SGDLS, CDR2 YYNGEE. This CDR3 has 14 residues. The ends lost 4 bases at V and 0 bases at J; junction bases unmatched: 3. CDR3 loop: CASSPGTSSYEQYF. The DNA of the CDR3 is TGTGCCAGCAGCCCAGGGACTAGCTCCTACGAGCAGTACTTC.

The chain has TRBV11-2 and TRBJ2-3; D may be TRBD1 or TRBD2 (5 bases each). CDR1 and CDR2 from the germline V gene are SGHAT and FQNNGV. Trimming removed 5 bases at V and 1 base at J, with 16 bases between. The CDR3 covers 16 residues. CDR3 DNA sequence: TGTGCCAGCAGCCCAGTCGGGACCCGGGGCACAGATACGCAGTATTTT. Encoded protein: CASSPVGTRGTDTQYF.

The chain links TRBV9 to TRBJ2-7, with D uncertain. Trimming removed 4 bases from V and 3 bases from J, with 17 bases in between. The germline V gene encodes CDR1 SGDLS and CDR2 YYNGEE. The length of the CDR3 is 15 residues. As DNA, the CDR3 is TGTGCCAGCAGCTACCCCCGCAGGATCGGCTACGAGCAGTACTTC. Protein product: CASSYPRRIGYEQYF.

The V and J genes are TRBV7-8 and TRBJ1-1; D is undetermined. Deletions cut 7 bases from V and 0 bases from J, with 18 bases between. The CDR3 consists of 16 residues. Germline V CDR1 and CDR2: SGHVS, FQNEAQ. The CDR3 DNA sequence: TGTGCCAGCAAAAAGAGGGAAGAAGGTGTGAACACTGAAGCTTTCTTT. This sequence encodes CASKKREEGVNTEAFF.

The V and J genes are TRBV5-8 and TRBJ1-1; D remains ambiguous. Trimming shortened V by 3 bases and J by 10 bases, and 19 bases separated the two germline ends. The CDR3 spans 14 residues. Germline V gene sequence: CDR1 SGHTS, CDR2 YDEGEE. The CDR3: CASSSPGRKSGAFF. CDR3 DNA sequence: TGTGCCAGCAGCTCGCCCGGGAGAAAAAGCGGAGCTTTCTTT.

The chain carries TRBV7-3 and TRBJ1-2, with TRBD1 as a possible D gene (6 bases). The CDR3 extends over 13 amino acids. Germline-derived CDR1 and CDR2 are SGHTA and FQGTGA. Trimming took 5 bases from V and 5 from J, leaving 12 bases between them. The CDR3 DNA reads TGTGCCAGCAGCCAACAGGGTTCTTATGGCTACACCTTC. Translating gives CASSQQGSYGYTF.

V gene TRBV4-1 combines with J gene TRBJ1-2; D uncertain. Trimming took 1 base from V and 7 from J, leaving 16 bases between them. The CDR3 extends over 15 amino acids. Germline V CDR1 and CDR2: MGHRA, YSYEKL. The CDR3 sequence is CASSQVAQIGSGYTF. CDR3 coding DNA: TGCGCCAGCAGCCAAGTAGCACAGATAGGGAGTGGCTACACCTTC.